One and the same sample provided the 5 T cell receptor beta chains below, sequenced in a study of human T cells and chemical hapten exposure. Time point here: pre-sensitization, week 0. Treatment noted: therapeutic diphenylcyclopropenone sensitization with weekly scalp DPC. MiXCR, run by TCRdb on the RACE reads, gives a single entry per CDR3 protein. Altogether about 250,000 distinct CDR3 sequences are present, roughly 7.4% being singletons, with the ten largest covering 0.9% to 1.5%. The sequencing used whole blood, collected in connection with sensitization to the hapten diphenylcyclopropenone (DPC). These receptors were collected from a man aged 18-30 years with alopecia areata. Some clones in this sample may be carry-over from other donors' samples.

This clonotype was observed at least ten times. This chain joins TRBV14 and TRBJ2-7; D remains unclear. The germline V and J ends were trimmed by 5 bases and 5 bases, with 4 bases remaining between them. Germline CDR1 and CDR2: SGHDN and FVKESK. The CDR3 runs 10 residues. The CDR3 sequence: CASSNNEQYV. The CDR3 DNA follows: TGTGCCAGCAGCAACAACGAGCAGTACGTC.

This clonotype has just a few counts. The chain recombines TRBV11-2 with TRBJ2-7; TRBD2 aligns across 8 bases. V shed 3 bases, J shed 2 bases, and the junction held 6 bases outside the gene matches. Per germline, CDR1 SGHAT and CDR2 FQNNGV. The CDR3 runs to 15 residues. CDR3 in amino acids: CASSLIRGGTYEQYF. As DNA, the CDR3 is TGTGCCAGCAGCTTGATTCGCGGGGGGACCTACGAGCAGTACTTC.

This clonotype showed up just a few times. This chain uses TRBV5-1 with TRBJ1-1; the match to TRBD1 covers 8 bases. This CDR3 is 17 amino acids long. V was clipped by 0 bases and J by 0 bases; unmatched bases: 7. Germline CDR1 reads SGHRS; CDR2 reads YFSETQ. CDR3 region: CASSLETTGGMNTEAFF. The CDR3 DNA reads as TGCGCCAGCAGCTTGGAAACCACAGGGGGGATGAACACTGAAGCTTTCTTT.

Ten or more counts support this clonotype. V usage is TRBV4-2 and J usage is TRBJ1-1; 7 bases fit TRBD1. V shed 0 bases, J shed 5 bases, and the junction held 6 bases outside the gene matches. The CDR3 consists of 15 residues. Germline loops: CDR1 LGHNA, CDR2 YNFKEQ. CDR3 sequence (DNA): TGTGCCAGCAGCCAAGATCCAGGGGGGACGACTGAAGCTTTCTTT. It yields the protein CASSQDPGGTTEAFF.

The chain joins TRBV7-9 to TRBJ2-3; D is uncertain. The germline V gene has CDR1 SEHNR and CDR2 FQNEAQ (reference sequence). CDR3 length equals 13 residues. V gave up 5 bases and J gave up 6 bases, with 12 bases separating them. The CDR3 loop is CASSPVLSDTQYF. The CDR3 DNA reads TGTGCCAGCAGCCCAGTTCTCTCCGATACGCAGTATTTT. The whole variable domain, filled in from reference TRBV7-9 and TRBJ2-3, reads DTGVSQNPRHKITKRGQNVTFRCDPISEHNRLYWYRQTLGQGPEFLTYFQNEAQLEKSRLLSDRFSAERPKGSFSTLEIQRTEQGDSAMYLCASSPVLSDTQYFGPGTRLTVL.